This section outlines one T cell receptor (beta chain) sequence together with its context. Antigen specificity is unknown. Germline loops: CDR1 SGDLS, CDR2 YYNGEE. The CDR3 loop spans 15 amino acids. Trimming stripped 0 bases from V and 4 bases from J, with 13 bases between. Here immunoSEQ multiplex PCR was the method, and the copy in TCRdb shows in-frame clones only, minus some. The profile shows 150,000 or so clones, nearly 80% of them singletons. The data stem from a study of PD-1 blockade in classical Hodgkin lymphoma. Findings of the study overall: Partial responders and progressors had significantly lower baseline TCR diversity.

Every patient relapsed after autologous stem cell transplantation, and brentuximab vedotin exposure varied. When best responses were assessed, they were complete response, partial response or progressive disease. The specimen comprised peripheral blood mononuclear cells (PBMCs), sampled before the second cycle of nivolumab. The gene calls are TRBV9 and TRBJ2-5, with D possibly TRBD1 on 5 matching bases. This TCR was sampled from a human donor with classical Hodgkin lymphoma. This chain's CDR3 is CASSVGKGMRETQYF. The CDR3 DNA reads as TGTGCCAGCAGCGTAGGAAAGGGGATGAGAGAGACCCAGTACTTC.